At least ten counts were recorded for the clone carrying this T cell receptor (beta chain). The antigen is unknown. One entry per CDR3 protein, called by TCRdb with MiXCR from the reads. The data hold around 100,000 distinct CDR3 sequences, with 10% observed a single time. This entry is derived from a study of T cell repertoires in cytomegalovirus infection. The sequence derives from a human donor in good health (CMV status not recorded). Some clones in this sample may be carry-over from other donors' samples. The sample taken for sequencing was PBMCs, sequenced either directly or after in vitro stimulation (not recorded which).

CDR3 sequence reads: CASSAQRLAPYNEQFF. DNA for the CDR3: TGTGCCAGCAGCGCCCAGAGACTAGCCCCCTACAATGAGCAGTTCTTC. V gene TRBV5-4 combines with J gene TRBJ2-1, with TRBD2 matching over 7 bases. CDR3 length: 16 amino acids. Germline V gene sequence: CDR1 SGHNT, CDR2 YYREEE (reference sequence). Trimming removed 4 bases from V and 2 bases from J; junction bases left unmatched: 9.